One sample yielded the 10 T cell receptor beta chains listed below, sequenced in a study of blood T cell repertoires in COVID-19 (dated by TCRdb to between 2020 and 2021). The library came from the immunoSEQ multiplex PCR assay. Not all clones reach the TCRdb copy of this immuneACCESS table, which keeps in-frame sequences only. Checked studies attribute under half of the gap to unresolved V genes and leave the rest unexplained. Within this sample are about 78,000 clones, with about nine tenths of them counted one time only. Together, the top ten hold 0.77% of the sample. Specimen: peripheral blood. The receptors derive from a woman aged 80 or over with acute or convalescent COVID-19.

The chain couples TRBV6-1 to TRBJ2-5, with TRBD1 matching over 7 bases. Trimming at V came to 2 bases and at J to 5 bases, leaving 8 bases not matched to a gene. There are 15 residues in the CDR3. CDR1 and CDR2 (germline): MNHNS, SASEGT. The CDR3 DNA is TGTGCCAGCAGTGAAAGGCATAGGGGGCGGGAGACCCAGTACTTC. It is translated as CASSERHRGRETQYF.

V usage is TRBV9 and J usage is TRBJ1-5; D is unresolved. V lost 0 bases to trimming and J lost 0 bases, with 4 bases between them. The CDR3 consists of 14 residues. Germline CDR1 SGDLS, CDR2 YYNGEE. The CDR3 region is CASSVGISNQPQHF. For the CDR3, the DNA is TGTGCCAGCAGCGTAGGTATTAGCAATCAGCCCCAGCATTTT. The complete variable domain, with remaining parts taken from reference TRBV9 and TRBJ1-5, reads DSGVTQTPKHLITATGQRVTLRCSPRSGDLSVYWYQQSLDQGLQFLIQYYNGEERAKGNILERFSAQQFPDLHSELNLSSLELGDSALYFCASSVGISNQPQHFGDGTRLSIL.

This clone has a single count. The chain couples TRBV28 to TRBJ1-2, with D perhaps TRBD1 (6 bases). Germline CDR1 reads MDHEN; CDR2 reads SYDVKM. CDR3 length: 14 amino acids. Trimming took 6 bases from V and 8 from J, leaving 19 bases between them. As DNA, the CDR3 is TGTGCCAGCAGCGCCACCCGGACAGCAAGGGGCTACACCTTC. Protein product: CASSATRTARGYTF.

The chain couples TRBV9 to TRBJ2-2, with TRBD1 matching 8 bases. The length of the CDR3 is 16 residues. Trimming at V came to 2 bases and at J to 5 bases, leaving 8 bases not matched to a gene. Germline CDR1 and CDR2: SGDLS and YYNGEE. The CDR3, as DNA: TGTGCCAGCAGCGTCGGAAACAGGGGGTTAACCGGGGAGCTGTTTTTT. Translation: CASSVGNRGLTGELFF. Supplemented by reference TRBV9 and TRBJ2-2, the full variable domain reads DSGVTQTPKHLITATGQRVTLRCSPRSGDLSVYWYQQSLDQGLQFLIQYYNGEERAKGNILERFSAQQFPDLHSELNLSSLELGDSALYFCASSVGNRGLTGELFFGEGSRLTVL.

This clone was observed a single time. The chain couples TRBV28 to TRBJ2-7, with 7 bases that match TRBD2. V trimming: 4 bases; J trimming: 5 bases; junction bases outside the gene matches: 11. Germline loops: CDR1 MDHEN, CDR2 SYDVKM. This CDR3 region has 15 residues. For the CDR3, the DNA is TGTGCCAGCAGTTCCAGTGGGGAGGGTAGGCACGAGCAGTACTTC. Translated: CASSSSGEGRHEQYF.

This rearrangement joins TRBV6-5 to TRBJ2-7; no clear D gene. Trimming pared 8 bases from V and 3 bases from J, leaving 11 bases between. Germline V CDR1 and CDR2: MNHEY, SVGAGI. CDR3 length equals 12 residues. The CDR3 here is CASPTGCYEQYF. DNA for the CDR3: TGTGCCAGCCCGACTGGGTGCTACGAGCAGTACTTC.

The genes are TRBV19 and TRBJ1-3, with D uncertain. The CDR3 spans 18 residues. V lost 6 bases, J lost 0 bases, and 21 bases lay in between. The germline gives CDR1 LNHDA, CDR2 SQIVND (reference sequence). Written as DNA, the CDR3 is TGTGCCAGTAGGGGCAGGCTCGTTCCCTACGACTCTGGAAACACCATATATTTT. This gives the protein CASRGRLVPYDSGNTIYF. Together with reference TRBV19 and TRBJ1-3, the CDR3 gives the full variable domain: DGGITQSPKYLFRKEGQNVTLSCEQNLNHDAMYWYRQDPGQGLRLIYYSQIVNDFQKGDIAEGYSVSREKKESFPLTVTSAQKNPTAFYLCASRGRLVPYDSGNTIYFGEGSWLTVV.

The V call is TRBV4-1, the J call TRBJ2-2; no clear D gene. This CDR3 has 14 residues. Trimming took 5 bases from V and 1 from J, leaving 8 bases between them. Germline V gene lookup returns CDR1 MGHRA and CDR2 YSYEKL. The CDR3 sequence is CASSVQVNTGELFF. Here the CDR3 DNA reads TGCGCCAGCAGCGTGCAGGTGAACACCGGGGAGCTGTTTTTT.

The V gene is TRBV3-1 (or the pseudogene TRBV3-2), the J gene TRBJ2-7; possible D gene TRBD2, 6 bases. From germline, CDR1 is LGHDT and CDR2 YNNKEL (reference sequence). The CDR3 extends over 12 amino acids. Trimming left V 1 base short and J 9 bases short, with 10 bases between. CDR3 bases: TGTGCCAGCAGCCAAGGGCGGAGGGGGCAGTACTTC. It codes for CASSQGRRGQYF.

The chain uses TRBV19 and TRBJ2-7; 7 nucleotides match TRBD1. CDR3 length: 15 amino acids. Trimming at V came to 5 bases and at J to 0 bases, leaving 7 bases not matched to a gene. Germline loops: CDR1 LNHDA, CDR2 SQIVND (reference sequence). CDR3 sequence: CASSPSTGSSYEQYF. CDR3 sequence (DNA): TGTGCCAGTAGTCCCTCGACAGGGTCCTCCTACGAGCAGTACTTC. Combining the CDR3 with reference TRBV19 and TRBJ2-7 gives the whole variable domain DGGITQSPKYLFRKEGQNVTLSCEQNLNHDAMYWYRQDPGQGLRLIYYSQIVNDFQKGDIAEGYSVSREKKESFPLTVTSAQKNPTAFYLCASSPSTGSSYEQYFGPGTRLTVT.